This T cell receptor (beta chain) comes out of a study of cytomegalovirus exposure and HLA in healthy donors. Points from the study as a whole: Researchers catalogued around 150 TCR beta chains as cytomegalovirus-associated. Cytomegalovirus status, reportedly, was diagnosed with high specificity and sensitivity by the classifier.

About this clone itself: Antigen unknown.

The protocol was immunoSEQ multiplex PCR, while the TCRdb copy is restricted to in-frame clones and leaves out a portion. The table includes around 220,000 clones, almost 90% detected once. The ends lost 0 bases at V and 5 bases at J; junction bases unmatched: 4. The CDR3 consists of 15 residues. Germline V gene data show CDR1 as SGHNT and CDR2 as YYREEE (reference sequence). This chain joins TRBV5-4 and TRBJ2-5; 10 bases line up with TRBD2. Sequencing used PBMCs. This clonotype was obtained from a woman between 18 and 29 years old in good health and CMV-seronegative. CDR3 coding DNA: TGTGCCAGCAGCTTGGCTCCTAGCGGGAGTGAGACCCAGTACTTC. Translation gives CASSLAPSGSETQYF. The full variable domain, completed using reference TRBV5-4 and TRBJ2-5, is ETGVTQSPTHLIKTRGQQVTLRCSSQSGHNTVSWYQQALGQGPQFIFQYYREEENGRGNFPPRFSGLQFPNYSSELNVNALELDDSALYLCASSLAPSGSETQYFGPGTRLLVL.